These 12 T cell receptor beta chains originate from one sample sequenced in a study of regulatory T cells in long-lasting Graves disease. According to the study, TCR beta libraries were built with iRepertoire HTBI primers and CDR3-region Arm-PCR. One entry per CDR3 protein results from TCRdb running MiXCR on the multiplex PCR reads. This table has a few hundred thousand distinct CDR3 sequences, around 15% appearing once. Time point indicated: newly diagnosed GD, antithyroid drugs for less than 3 months. Researchers made the TCR library from RNA that was extracted from PBMCs. This same sample was also taken into another study, of T cells in Graves' hyperthyroidism and ophthalmopathy.

The sample here was peripheral blood mononuclear cells (PBMCs), taken at new diagnosis, from a patient treated with antithyroid drugs. The source of these receptors is a woman between 18 and 30 years old with Graves disease.

This clonotype came up many times. This chain's CDR3 is CASRVQGSEYTEAFF. The CDR3 DNA follows: TGTGCCAGTAGGGTACAGGGATCTGAATATACTGAAGCTTTCTTT. The chain is built from TRBV19 and TRBJ1-1, with D possibly matching TRBD1 (6 bases). Trimming removed 6 bases at V and 5 bases at J, with 19 bases between. CDR3 length: 15 amino acids. Germline lookup yields CDR1 LNHDA and CDR2 SQIVND (reference sequence).

V is TRBV6-1 and J is TRBJ2-3, with TRBD2 matching 12 bases. Germline V lookup: CDR1 MNHNS, CDR2 SASEGT. V was pared by 7 bases and J by 4 bases, with 6 bases of the junction left unmatched. The CDR3 is 15 amino acids. CDR3 DNA sequence: TGTGCCAGCACCAGGACTAGCGGGGACCCAGATACGCAGTATTTT. This sequence encodes CASTRTSGDPDTQYF.

With respect to this clonotype: This may be a read error: a much more frequent sequence differs by one nucleotide. The chain couples TRBV11-2 to TRBJ2-7; possible D gene TRBD2, 6 bases. The CDR3 extends over 17 amino acids. CDR1 SGHAT and CDR2 FQNNGV come from the germline V gene. The V and J ends lost 5 bases and 0 bases respectively, with 20 bases between them. CDR3 bases: TGTGCCAGCAGCAGCTTAGAGGGCGGGGCGTTCTCCTACGAGCAGTACTTC. Protein sequence: CASSSLEGGAFSYEQYF. The whole variable domain, remainder taken from reference TRBV11-2 and TRBJ2-7, is EAGVAQSPRYKIIEKRQSVAFWCNPISGHATLYWYQQILGQGPKLLIQFQNNGVVDDSQLPKDRFSAERLKGVDSTLKIQPAKLEDSAVYLCASSSLEGGAFSYEQYFGPGTRLTVT.

Only a few counts were recorded for this clonotype. The rearrangement uses TRBV9 and TRBJ2-2; 12 bases map to TRBD2. V gave up 3 bases and J gave up 5 bases; unmatched junction bases: 2. CDR1 is SGDLS, CDR2 YYNGEE, per germline. The CDR3 sequence is 15 residues long. The CDR3 loop reads CASSATSGRTGELFF. DNA for the CDR3: TGTGCCAGCAGCGCAACTAGCGGGAGGACCGGGGAGCTGTTTTTT.

This clonotype was seen many times. The J gene is TRBJ1-2, the V gene TRBV11-2, with 7 bases matching TRBD1. V lost 1 base and J lost 4; bases outside the gene matches: 6. Germline V gene lookup returns CDR1 SGHAT and CDR2 FQNNGV. This CDR3 spans 15 amino acids. As DNA, the CDR3 is TGTGCCAGCAGCTTAGCAGGACAGGTTGGCTATGGCTACACCTTC. It encodes CASSLAGQVGYGYTF.

This clonotype was counted at least ten times. The chain links TRBV28 to TRBJ1-1; the D gene is possibly TRBD1 (5 bases). CDR1 is MDHEN, CDR2 SYDVKM, per germline. V lost 9 bases to trimming and J lost 4 bases, with 24 bases between them. The CDR3 is 16 amino acids. CDR3 amino acids: CASDPPGPRPSTEAFF. The CDR3 nucleotides are TGTGCCAGTGACCCGCCGGGACCACGGCCCTCCACTGAAGCTTTCTTT.

This clonotype appeared many times. The chain uses TRBV28 and TRBJ1-5; the D gene is possibly TRBD1 (6 bases). The germline gives CDR1 MDHEN, CDR2 SYDVKM. CDR3 length equals 14 residues. The germline V and J ends were trimmed by 5 bases and 4 bases, with 12 bases remaining between them. The CDR3 reads CASSTAGANQPQHF. CDR3 DNA: TGTGCCAGCAGTACGGCGGGGGCTAATCAGCCCCAGCATTTT.

At least ten counts were recorded for this clonotype. The rearrangement joins TRBV7-2 to TRBJ2-1, with D perhaps matching TRBD2 (5 bases). This CDR3 has 16 amino acids. The germline V gene has CDR1 SGHTA and CDR2 FQGNSA. V lost 4 bases and J 6 bases, leaving 19 bases between the germline ends. The CDR3 DNA reads as TGTGCCAGCAGCTCTAATCCGGGATCCATGGGCAATGAGCAGTTCTTC. Amino acid sequence: CASSSNPGSMGNEQFF.

This clonotype was seen many times. The V call is TRBV3-1, the J call TRBJ1-4, with TRBD1 matching over 7 bases. Germline V gives CDR1 LGHDT, CDR2 YNNKEL (reference sequence). This CDR3 has 15 amino acids. The V segment lost 3 bases and the J segment 4 bases; nucleotides outside the gene matches: 5. This CDR3 is CASSQSGTDNEKLFF. CDR3 nucleotide sequence: TGTGCCAGCAGCCAGAGCGGGACAGATAATGAAAAACTGTTTTTT.

The J gene is TRBJ1-2, the V gene TRBV5-5; D unresolved. Germline CDR1 is SGHKS and CDR2 is YYEKEE (reference sequence). The CDR3 runs 13 residues. The V end lost 2 bases, the J end lost 2 bases, and 7 bases lay between the germline ends. DNA of the CDR3: TGTGCCAGCAGCTTCGGGCAGAACTATGGCTACACCTTC. Translated, it gives CASSFGQNYGYTF.

At least ten counts were recorded for this clonotype. The rearrangement joins TRBV12-3 or TRBV12-4 to TRBJ1-1; D remains unclear. The length of the CDR3 is 11 residues. The ends were cut back, 2 bases at V and 7 bases at J, with 5 bases in the middle. The CDR3 is CASSLSHEAFF. In nucleotides, the CDR3 is TGTGCCAGCAGTTTAAGCCATGAAGCTTTCTTT.

At least ten counts were recorded for this clonotype. This chain links TRBV5-1 with TRBJ2-1; 12 bases map to TRBD2. The CDR3 spans 18 residues. The germline V gene encodes CDR1 SGHRS and CDR2 YFSETQ. V trimming: 0 bases; J trimming: 7 bases; junction bases outside the gene matches: 11. Here the CDR3 DNA reads TGCGCCAGCAGCTTGGAAACGGCTAGCGGGGGGGGTCGGAATGAGCAGTTCTTC. The encoded protein is CASSLETASGGGRNEQFF.